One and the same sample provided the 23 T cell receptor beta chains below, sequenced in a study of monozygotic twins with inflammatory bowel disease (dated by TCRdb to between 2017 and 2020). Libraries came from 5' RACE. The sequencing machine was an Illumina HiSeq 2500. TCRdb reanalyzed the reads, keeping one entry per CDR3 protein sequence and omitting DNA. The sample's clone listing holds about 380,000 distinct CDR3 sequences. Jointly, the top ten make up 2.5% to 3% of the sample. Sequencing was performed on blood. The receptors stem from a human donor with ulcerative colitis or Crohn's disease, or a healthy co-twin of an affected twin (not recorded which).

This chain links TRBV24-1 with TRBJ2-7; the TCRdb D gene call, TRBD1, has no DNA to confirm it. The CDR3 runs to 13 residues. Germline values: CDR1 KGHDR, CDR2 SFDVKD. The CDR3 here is CATSDSPGDEQYF.

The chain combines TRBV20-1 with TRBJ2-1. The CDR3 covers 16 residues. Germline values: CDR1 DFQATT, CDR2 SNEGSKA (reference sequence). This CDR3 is CSARDLSVSSYNEQFF.

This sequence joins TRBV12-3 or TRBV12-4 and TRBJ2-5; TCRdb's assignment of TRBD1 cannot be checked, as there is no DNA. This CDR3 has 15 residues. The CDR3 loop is CASSVLQVAGETQYF.

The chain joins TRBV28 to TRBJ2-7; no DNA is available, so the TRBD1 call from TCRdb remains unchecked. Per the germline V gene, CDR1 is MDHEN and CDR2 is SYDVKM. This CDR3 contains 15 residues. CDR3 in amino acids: CASTPLGTGTYEQYF. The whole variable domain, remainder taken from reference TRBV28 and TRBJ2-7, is DVKVTQSSRYLVKRTGEKVFLECVQDMDHENMFWYRQDPGLGLRLIYFSYDVKMKEKGDIPEGYSVSREKKERFSLILESASTNQTSMYLCASTPLGTGTYEQYFGPGTRLTVT.

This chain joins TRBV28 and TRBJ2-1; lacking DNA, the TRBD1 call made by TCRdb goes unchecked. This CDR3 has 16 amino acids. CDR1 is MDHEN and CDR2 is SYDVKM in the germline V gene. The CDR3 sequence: CASRPAGTGEYNEQFF. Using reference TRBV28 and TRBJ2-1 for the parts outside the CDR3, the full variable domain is DVKVTQSSRYLVKRTGEKVFLECVQDMDHENMFWYRQDPGLGLRLIYFSYDVKMKEKGDIPEGYSVSREKKERFSLILESASTNQTSMYLCASRPAGTGEYNEQFFGPGTRLTVL.

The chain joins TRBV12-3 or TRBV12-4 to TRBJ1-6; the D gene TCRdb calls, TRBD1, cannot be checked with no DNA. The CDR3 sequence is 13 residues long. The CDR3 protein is CASTPGQTSPLHF.

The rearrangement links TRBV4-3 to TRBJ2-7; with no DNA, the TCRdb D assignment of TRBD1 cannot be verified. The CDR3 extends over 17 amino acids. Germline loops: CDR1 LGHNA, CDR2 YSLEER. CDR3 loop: CASSQDIGTGLSYEQYF.

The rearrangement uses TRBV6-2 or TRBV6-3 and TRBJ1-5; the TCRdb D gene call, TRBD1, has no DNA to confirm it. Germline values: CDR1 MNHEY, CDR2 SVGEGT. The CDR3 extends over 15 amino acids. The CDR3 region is CASRPGGGSNQPQHF.

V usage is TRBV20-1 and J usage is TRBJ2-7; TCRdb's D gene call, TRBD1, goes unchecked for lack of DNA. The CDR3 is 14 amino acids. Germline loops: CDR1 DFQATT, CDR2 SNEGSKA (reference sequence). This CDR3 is CSAAGGQGAGEQYF.

This chain's CDR3 is CASSLTGTVASNEQFF. The chain has TRBV3-1 and TRBJ2-1; TCRdb names TRBD2, which stays unverified in the absence of DNA. CDR3 length: 16 amino acids. Germline lookup yields CDR1 LGHDT and CDR2 YNNKEL (reference sequence).

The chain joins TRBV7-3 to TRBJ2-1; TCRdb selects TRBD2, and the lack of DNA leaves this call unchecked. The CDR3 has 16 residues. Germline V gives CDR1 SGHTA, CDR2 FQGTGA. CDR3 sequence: CASSLIRRGGGSEQFF.

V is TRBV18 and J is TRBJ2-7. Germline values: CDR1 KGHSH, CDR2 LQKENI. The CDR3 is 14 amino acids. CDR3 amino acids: CASSPVRGAYEQYF.

CDR3 amino acids: CASSKDRGLQETQYF. J is TRBJ2-5 and V is TRBV25-1; the TCRdb call, TRBD1, lacks DNA for checking. CDR3 length: 15 amino acids. The germline CDR1 and CDR2 sequences are MGHDK and SYGVNS. Full variable domain (outside the CDR3, taken from reference TRBV25-1 and TRBJ2-5): EADIYQTPRYLVIGTGKKITLECSQTMGHDKMYWYQQDPGMELHLIHYSYGVNSTEKGDLSSESTVSRIRTEHFPLTLESARPSHTSQYLCASSKDRGLQETQYFGPGTRLLVL.

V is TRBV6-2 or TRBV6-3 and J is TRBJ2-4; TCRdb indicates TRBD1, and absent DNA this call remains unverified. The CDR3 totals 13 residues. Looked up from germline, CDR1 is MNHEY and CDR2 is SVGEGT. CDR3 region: CASSYGAGLFPYF.

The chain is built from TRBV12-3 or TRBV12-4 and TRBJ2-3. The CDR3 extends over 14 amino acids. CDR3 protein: CASSLWSIADTQYF.

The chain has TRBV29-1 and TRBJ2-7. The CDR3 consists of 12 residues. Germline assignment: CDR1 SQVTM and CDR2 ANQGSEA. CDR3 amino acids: CSVEVSSYEQYF.

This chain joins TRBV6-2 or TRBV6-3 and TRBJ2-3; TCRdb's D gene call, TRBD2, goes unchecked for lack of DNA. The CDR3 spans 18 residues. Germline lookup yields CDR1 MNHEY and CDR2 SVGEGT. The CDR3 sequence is CASSSPPRGGRNRDTQYF.

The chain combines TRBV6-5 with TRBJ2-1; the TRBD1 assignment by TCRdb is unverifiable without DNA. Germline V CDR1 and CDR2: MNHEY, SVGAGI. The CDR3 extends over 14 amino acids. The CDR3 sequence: CASSSTGMYNEQFF.

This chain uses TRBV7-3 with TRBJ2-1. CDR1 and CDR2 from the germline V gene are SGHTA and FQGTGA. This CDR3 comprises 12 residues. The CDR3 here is CASSLLNNEQFF.

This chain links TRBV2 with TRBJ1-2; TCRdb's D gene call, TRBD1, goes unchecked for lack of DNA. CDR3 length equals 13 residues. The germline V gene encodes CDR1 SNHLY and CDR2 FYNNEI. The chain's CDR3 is CASSEPAAGKVPF.

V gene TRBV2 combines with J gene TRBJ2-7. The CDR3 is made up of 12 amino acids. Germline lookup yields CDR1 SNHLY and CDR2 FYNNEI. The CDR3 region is CASSKGDYEQYF.

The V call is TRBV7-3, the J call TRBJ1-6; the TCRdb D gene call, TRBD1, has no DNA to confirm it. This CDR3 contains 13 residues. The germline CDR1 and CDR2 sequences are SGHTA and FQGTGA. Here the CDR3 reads CASSLWGNSPLHF.

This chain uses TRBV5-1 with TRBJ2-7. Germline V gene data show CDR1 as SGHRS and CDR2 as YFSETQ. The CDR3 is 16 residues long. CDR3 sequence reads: CASSLGHSLTSYEQYF.